This T cell receptor (beta chain) was retrieved from a study of T cell responses to AZD1222 COVID-19 vaccine. Regarding the study as a whole: White British people made up most donors, females outnumbered males, and clonal diversity was possibly underestimated. The repertoires were collected only after the peak T cell response. Baseline serostatus was positive in only a handful of AZD1222 recipients.

Some clones are missing from TCRdb's copy, which holds only in-frame ones; the method was immunoSEQ multiplex PCR. The table lists under 150,000 clones, roughly 87% of them singletons. Second-dose intervals of approximately 4 or approximately 12 weeks were pooled. About this clone: Its antigen is still unknown.

V gave up 5 bases and J gave up 7 bases, with 18 bases separating them. CDR3 size: 15 residues. The V gene's germline CDR1 is SGHAT and CDR2 FQNNGV. This receptor was taken from an adult who received the AZD1222 COVID-19 vaccine. Sequences were derived from peripheral blood, sampled 28 days after the second AZD1222 dose. The V gene is TRBV11-2, the J gene TRBJ2-1; no clear D gene. The CDR3 is CASSPAGRALNEQFF. The CDR3 nucleotides read TGTGCCAGCAGCCCCGCCGGACGGGCGCTGAATGAGCAGTTCTTC. The whole variable domain, filled in from reference TRBV11-2 and TRBJ2-1, reads EAGVAQSPRYKIIEKRQSVAFWCNPISGHATLYWYQQILGQGPKLLIQFQNNGVVDDSQLPKDRFSAERLKGVDSTLKIQPAKLEDSAVYLCASSPAGRALNEQFFGPGTRLTVL.